This T cell receptor (beta chain) was documented in a study of radiotherapy plus CTLA-4 blockade in lung cancer. V was clipped by 0 bases and J by 4 bases, with 9 bases between them. The CDR3 is 14 amino acids. The germline V gene has CDR1 WSHSY and CDR2 SAAADI. Only in-frame clones appear in the TCRdb table, and some are missing; sequencing was by immunoSEQ multiplex PCR. The data show some 110,000 clones, roughly 74% seen once. This sequence joins TRBV10-2 and TRBJ1-2; perhaps TRBD1 as D (5 bases). The specimen comprised peripheral blood, sampled from a patient treated with radiotherapy plus ipilimumab. This sequence was found in a human donor with non-small cell lung cancer who had a partial response to radiotherapy plus ipilimumab. The CDR3: CASSESGDRYGYTF. For the CDR3, the DNA is TGCGCCAGCAGTGAGTCAGGGGATCGCTATGGCTACACCTTC.